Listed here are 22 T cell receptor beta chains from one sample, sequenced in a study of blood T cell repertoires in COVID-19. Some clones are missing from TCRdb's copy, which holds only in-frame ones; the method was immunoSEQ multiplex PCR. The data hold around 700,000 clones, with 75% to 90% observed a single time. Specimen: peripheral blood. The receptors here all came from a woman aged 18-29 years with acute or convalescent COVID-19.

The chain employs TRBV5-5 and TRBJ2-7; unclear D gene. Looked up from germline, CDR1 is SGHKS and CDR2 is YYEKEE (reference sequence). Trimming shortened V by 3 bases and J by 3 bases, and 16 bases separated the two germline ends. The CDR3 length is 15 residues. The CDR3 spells CASSSLSSSIYEQYF. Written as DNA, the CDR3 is TGTGCCAGCAGCTCCCTGAGTTCCTCAATCTACGAGCAGTACTTC.

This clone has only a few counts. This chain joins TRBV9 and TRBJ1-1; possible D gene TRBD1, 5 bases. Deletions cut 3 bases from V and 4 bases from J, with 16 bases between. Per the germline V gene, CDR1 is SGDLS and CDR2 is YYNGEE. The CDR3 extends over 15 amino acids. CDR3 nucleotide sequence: TGTGCCAGCAGCGCCTGGACGGGGGGGAGCACTGAAGCTTTCTTT. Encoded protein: CASSAWTGGSTEAFF.

The CDR3 coding sequence is TGTGCCAGCAGCCCCGGGACAAATGCGGCAGATACGCAGTATTTT. This translates into CASSPGTNAADTQYF. The J gene is TRBJ2-3, the V gene TRBV28, with D possibly matching TRBD1 (6 bases). The CDR3 sequence is 15 residues long. Trimming left V 6 bases short and J 4 bases short, with 17 bases between. Germline values: CDR1 MDHEN, CDR2 SYDVKM.

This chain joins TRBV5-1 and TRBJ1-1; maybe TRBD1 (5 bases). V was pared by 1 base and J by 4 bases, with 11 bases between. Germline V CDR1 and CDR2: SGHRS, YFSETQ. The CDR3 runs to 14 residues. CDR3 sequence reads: CASSLTRGGTEAFF. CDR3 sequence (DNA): TGCGCCAGCAGCTTGACGCGCGGGGGCACTGAAGCTTTCTTT.

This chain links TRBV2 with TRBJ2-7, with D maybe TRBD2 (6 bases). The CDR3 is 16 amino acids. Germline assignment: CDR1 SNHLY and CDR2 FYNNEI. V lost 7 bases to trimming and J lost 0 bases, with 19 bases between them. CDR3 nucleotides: TGTGCCAGCACCCCACTTGGGACTCAAAGCTCCTACGAGCAGTACTTC. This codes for CASTPLGTQSSYEQYF. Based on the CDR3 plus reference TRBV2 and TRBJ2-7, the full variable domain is EPEVTQTPSHQVTQMGQEVILRCVPISNHLYFYWYRQILGQKVEFLVSFYNNEISEKSEIFDDQFSVERPDGSNFTLKIRSTKLEDSAMYFCASTPLGTQSSYEQYFGPGTRLTVT.

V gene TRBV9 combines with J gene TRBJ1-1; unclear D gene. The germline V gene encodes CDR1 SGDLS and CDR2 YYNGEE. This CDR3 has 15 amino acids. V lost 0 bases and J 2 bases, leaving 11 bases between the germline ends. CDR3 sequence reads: CASSVEAGTNTEAFF. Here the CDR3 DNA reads TGTGCCAGCAGCGTAGAGGCAGGAACCAACACTGAAGCTTTCTTT.

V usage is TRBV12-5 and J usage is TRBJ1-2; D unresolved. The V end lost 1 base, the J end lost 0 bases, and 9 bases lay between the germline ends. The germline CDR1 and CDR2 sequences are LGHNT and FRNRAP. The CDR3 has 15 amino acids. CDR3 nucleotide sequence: TGTGCTAGTGGTTTGGATCCAGCGGCTAACTATGGCTACACCTTC. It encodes CASGLDPAANYGYTF.

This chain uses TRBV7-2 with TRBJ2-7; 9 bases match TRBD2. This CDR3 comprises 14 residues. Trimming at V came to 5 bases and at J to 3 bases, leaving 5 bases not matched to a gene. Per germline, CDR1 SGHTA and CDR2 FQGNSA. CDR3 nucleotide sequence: TGTGCCAGCAGCCCAGCGGGGGGCCACTACGAGCAGTACTTC. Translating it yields CASSPAGGHYEQYF.

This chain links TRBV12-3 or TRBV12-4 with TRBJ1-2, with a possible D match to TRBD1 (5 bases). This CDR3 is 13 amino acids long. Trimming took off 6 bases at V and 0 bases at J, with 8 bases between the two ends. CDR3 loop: CASRRTSNYGYTF. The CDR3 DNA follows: TGTGCCAGCAGGCGGACATCTAACTATGGCTACACCTTC.

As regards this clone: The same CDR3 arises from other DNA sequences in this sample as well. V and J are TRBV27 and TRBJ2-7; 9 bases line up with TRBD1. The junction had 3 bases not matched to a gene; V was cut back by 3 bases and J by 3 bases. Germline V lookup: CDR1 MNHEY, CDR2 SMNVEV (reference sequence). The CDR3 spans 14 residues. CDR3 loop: CASSLTGGIYEQYF. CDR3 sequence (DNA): TGTGCCAGCAGTTTGACAGGGGGGATCTACGAGCAGTACTTC.

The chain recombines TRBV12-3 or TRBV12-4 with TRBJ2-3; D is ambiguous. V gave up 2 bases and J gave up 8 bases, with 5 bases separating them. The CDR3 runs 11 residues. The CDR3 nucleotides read TGTGCCAGCAGTTTATGGGCTACGCAGTATTTT. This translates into CASSLWATQYF.

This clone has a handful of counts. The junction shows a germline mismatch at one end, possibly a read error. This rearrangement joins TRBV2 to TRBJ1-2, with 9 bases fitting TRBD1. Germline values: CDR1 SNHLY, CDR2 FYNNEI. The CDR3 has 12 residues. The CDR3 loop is CASSQTGGHLSF. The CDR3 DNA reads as TGTGCCAGCAGTCAGACAGGGGGTCACCTTAGTTTC.

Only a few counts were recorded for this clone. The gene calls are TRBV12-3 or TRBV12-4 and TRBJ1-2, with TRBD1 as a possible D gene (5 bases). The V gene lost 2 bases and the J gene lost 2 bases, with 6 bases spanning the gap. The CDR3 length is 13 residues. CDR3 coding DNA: TGTGCCAGCAGTTTAAAGGGGAACTATGGCTACACCTTC. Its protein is CASSLKGNYGYTF.

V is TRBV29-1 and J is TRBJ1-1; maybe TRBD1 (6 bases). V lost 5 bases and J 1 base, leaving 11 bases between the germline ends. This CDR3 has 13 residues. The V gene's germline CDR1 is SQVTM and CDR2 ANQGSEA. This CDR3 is CSVLRGQNTEAFF. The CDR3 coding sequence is TGCAGCGTTTTAAGGGGACAGAACACTGAAGCTTTCTTT.

The CDR3 region is CASSTRGELNEQFF. The CDR3 nucleotides read TGCGCCAGCAGCACCAGGGGGGAACTGAATGAGCAGTTCTTC. The chain links TRBV5-1 to TRBJ2-1; D possibly corresponds to TRBD1 (7 bases). Looked up from germline, CDR1 is SGHRS and CDR2 is YFSETQ. The length of the CDR3 is 14 residues. V lost 4 bases to trimming and J lost 7 bases, with 15 bases between them.

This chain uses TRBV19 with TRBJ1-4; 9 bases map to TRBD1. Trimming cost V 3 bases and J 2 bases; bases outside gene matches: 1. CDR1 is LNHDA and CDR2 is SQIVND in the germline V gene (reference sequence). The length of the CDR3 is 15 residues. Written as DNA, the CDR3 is TGTGCCAGTAGTATGACAGGGGGGACTAATGAAAAACTGTTTTTT. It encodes CASSMTGGTNEKLFF.

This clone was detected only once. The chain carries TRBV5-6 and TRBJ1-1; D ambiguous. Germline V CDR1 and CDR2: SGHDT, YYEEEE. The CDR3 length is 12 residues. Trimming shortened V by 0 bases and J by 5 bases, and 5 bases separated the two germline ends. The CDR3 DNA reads TGTGCCAGCAGCTTGGGGAGGACTGAAGCTTTCTTT. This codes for CASSLGRTEAFF.

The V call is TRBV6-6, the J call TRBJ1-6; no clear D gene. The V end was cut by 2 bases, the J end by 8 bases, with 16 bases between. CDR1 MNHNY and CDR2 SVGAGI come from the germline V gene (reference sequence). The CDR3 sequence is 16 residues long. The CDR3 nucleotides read TGTGCCAGCAGTTACGGTGCGGCTAGACCTTATTCACCCCTCCACTTT. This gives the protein CASSYGAARPYSPLHF.

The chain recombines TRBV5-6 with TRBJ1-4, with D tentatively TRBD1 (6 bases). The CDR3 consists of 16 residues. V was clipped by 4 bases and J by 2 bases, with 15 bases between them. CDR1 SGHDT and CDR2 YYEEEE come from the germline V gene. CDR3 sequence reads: CASSDMGALTNEKLFF. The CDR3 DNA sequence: TGTGCCAGCAGCGACATGGGGGCCCTCACTAATGAAAAACTGTTTTTT.

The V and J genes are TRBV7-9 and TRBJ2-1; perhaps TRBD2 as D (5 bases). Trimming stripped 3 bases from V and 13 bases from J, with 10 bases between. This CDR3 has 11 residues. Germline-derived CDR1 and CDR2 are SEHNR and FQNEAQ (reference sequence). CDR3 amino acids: CASSFSGEQFF. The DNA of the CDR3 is TGTGCCAGCAGCTTCTCCGGGGAACAGTTCTTC.

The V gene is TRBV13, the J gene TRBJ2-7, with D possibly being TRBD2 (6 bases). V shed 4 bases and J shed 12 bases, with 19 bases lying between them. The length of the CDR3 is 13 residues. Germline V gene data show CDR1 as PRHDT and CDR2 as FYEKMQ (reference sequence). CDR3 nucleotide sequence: TGTGCCAGCAGCTATGGGACGGGAGTTGAGGTGTACTTC. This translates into CASSYGTGVEVYF.

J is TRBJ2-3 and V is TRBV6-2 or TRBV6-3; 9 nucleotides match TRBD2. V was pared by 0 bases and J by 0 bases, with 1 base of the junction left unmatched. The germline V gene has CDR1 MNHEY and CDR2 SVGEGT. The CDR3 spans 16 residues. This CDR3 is CASSYSRGGSTDTQYF. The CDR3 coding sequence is TGTGCCAGCAGTTACTCGCGGGGGGGAAGCACAGATACGCAGTATTTT.